Listed here are 16 T cell receptor beta chains from one sample, sequenced in a study of T cell changes during pregnancy in multiple sclerosis. Produced via immunoSEQ multiplex PCR; TCRdb's table is partial and in-frame only. The table lists around 79,000 clones, approximately 90% of them singletons, with about 0.45% in the top ten. The sequences come from CD4+ T cells from peripheral blood mononuclear cells, collected in the second trimester of pregnancy. The receptors here all came from a female donor with multiple sclerosis, enrolled in a pregnancy study.

The chain couples TRBV7-6 to TRBJ2-1; 12 bases are shared with TRBD2. The CDR3 sequence is 15 residues long. After removal of 5 bases from V and 7 bases from J, the junction contained 6 bases not matched to a gene. The V gene's germline CDR1 is SGHVS and CDR2 FNYEAQ. This CDR3 reads CASSNYGTSGNEQFF. As DNA, the CDR3 is TGTGCCAGCAGCAACTACGGGACTAGCGGGAATGAGCAGTTCTTC.

The rearrangement joins TRBV5-4 to TRBJ2-1, with 7 nucleotides matching TRBD2. The CDR3 contains 16 residues. CDR1 is SGHNT and CDR2 is YYREEE in the germline V gene (reference sequence). V gave up 0 bases and J gave up 5 bases; unmatched junction bases: 8. The CDR3 sequence is CASSLGGSSGNNEQFF. CDR3 DNA sequence: TGTGCCAGCAGCTTGGGAGGGTCTAGCGGCAACAATGAGCAGTTCTTC.

The J gene is TRBJ2-7, the V gene TRBV5-1, with 14 bases identical to TRBD2. J lost 6 bases, V lost 3 bases, and 2 bases had no gene match. The CDR3 contains 14 residues. Germline values: CDR1 SGHRS, CDR2 YFSETQ. CDR3 in amino acids: CASSSGTSGGEQYF. The CDR3 coding sequence is TGCGCCAGCAGCTCCGGGACTAGCGGGGGCGAGCAGTACTTC.

In regard to this clone: At one end, the junction sequence differs from germline, possibly due to a read error. The CDR3 coding sequence is TGTGCTAGCAGCTTAAGCCTCTATTCACCCCTCCACTTT. Translating it yields CASSLSLYSPLHF. The chain employs TRBV7-7 and TRBJ1-6, with no clear D. The CDR3 consists of 13 residues. Germline V CDR1 and CDR2: SSHAT, FNYEAQ (reference sequence).

V usage is TRBV29-1 and J usage is TRBJ1-1; tentatively, D is TRBD1 (5 bases). CDR3 length: 12 residues. V was trimmed by 2 bases and J by 5 bases, leaving 9 bases between them. Germline CDR1 and CDR2: SQVTM and ANQGSEA. The CDR3, as DNA: TGCAGCGTTGAAAAGGGGCCAACTGAAGCTTTCTTT. This gives the protein CSVEKGPTEAFF.

This chain connects TRBV6-5 to TRBJ1-1; TRBD1 agrees at 8 bases. From germline, CDR1 is MNHEY and CDR2 SVGAGI. This CDR3 contains 15 residues. Losses at the gene ends were 5 bases for V and 0 bases for J; bases not matched to a gene: 5. Here the CDR3 reads CASSPTGDMNTEAFF. CDR3 DNA sequence: TGTGCCAGCAGTCCGACAGGGGATATGAACACTGAAGCTTTCTTT.

The CDR3 coding sequence is TGTGCCAGCAGTCTTTCGGAGTATGGGGAGCTGTTTTTT. Translating it yields CASSLSEYGELFF. This sequence joins TRBV6-6 and TRBJ2-2; D is ambiguous. The V end lost 5 bases, the J end lost 8 bases, and 12 bases lay between the germline ends. Per the germline V gene, CDR1 is MNHNY and CDR2 is SVGAGI (reference sequence). The CDR3 sequence is 13 residues long.

The chain couples TRBV11-3 to TRBJ1-6, with D possibly matching TRBD1 (5 bases). The V gene's germline CDR1 is SGHNT and CDR2 YENEEA. V dropped 5 bases and J dropped 13 bases, with 18 bases sitting between them. The CDR3 totals 14 residues. As DNA, the CDR3 is TGTGCCAGCAGCAGCAGGGATTCTAGTCTCCCCCTCCACTTT. It specifies CASSSRDSSLPLHF.

The rearrangement uses TRBV7-9 and TRBJ2-5; TRBD1 is a possible D gene (6 bases). The CDR3 is 15 amino acids. Germline assignment: CDR1 SEHNR and CDR2 FQNEAQ (reference sequence). The V gene lost 5 bases and the J gene lost 5 bases, with 18 bases spanning the gap. The CDR3 DNA reads TGTGCCAGCAGCAAGGCAACAGGGCAGAGGGAGACCCAGTACTTC. Translated, it gives CASSKATGQRETQYF.

V usage is TRBV7-2 and J usage is TRBJ2-7; 10 nucleotides line up with TRBD1. Germline values: CDR1 SGHTA, CDR2 FQGNSA. The CDR3 covers 15 residues. V gave up 5 bases and J gave up 3 bases; unmatched junction bases: 7. The CDR3: CASSLPGQGRYEQYF. The DNA for the CDR3 is TGTGCCAGCAGCCTACCGGGACAGGGGCGCTACGAGCAGTACTTC.

This clone has more than one count but fewer than ten. The chain is built from TRBV10-3 and TRBJ2-3, with a weak D call TRBD2 (6 bases). CDR1 ENHRY and CDR2 SYGVKD come from the germline V gene. Trimming shortened V by 7 bases and J by 8 bases, and 13 bases separated the two germline ends. CDR3 length: 12 residues. The CDR3 here is CAIMDYEGTQYF. CDR3 nucleotides: TGTGCCATCATGGACTACGAGGGTACGCAGTATTTT.

V is TRBV28 and J is TRBJ2-7, with D possibly matching TRBD1 (5 bases). The CDR3 is 13 residues long. Germline CDR1 MDHEN, CDR2 SYDVKM. The V and J ends lost 3 bases and 2 bases respectively, with 8 bases between them. The CDR3 here is CASSFRDTYEQYF. CDR3 nucleotide sequence: TGTGCCAGCAGTTTCAGGGATACCTACGAGCAGTACTTC.

This clone was counted only a few times. The chain joins TRBV19 to TRBJ1-5; possibly TRBD1 for D (5 bases). The germline V gene has CDR1 LNHDA and CDR2 SQIVND (reference sequence). Trimming took 5 bases from V and 11 from J, leaving 22 bases between them. This CDR3 region has 15 residues. The CDR3 nucleotides are TGTGCCAGTAGTTCCCTGGGGGGACTACCCTCAGCCCAGCATTTT. Protein: CASSSLGGLPSAQHF.

The chain joins TRBV27 to TRBJ2-1; the match to TRBD1 covers 8 bases. The junction had 12 bases not matched to a gene; V was cut back by 6 bases and J by 8 bases. The CDR3 is 15 amino acids. The germline V gene has CDR1 MNHEY and CDR2 SMNVEV (reference sequence). This chain's CDR3 is CASSFQGARVYEQFF. In nucleotides, the CDR3 is TGTGCCAGCAGCTTCCAGGGGGCGCGGGTCTATGAGCAGTTCTTC.

This clone has a single count. The chain couples TRBV30 to TRBJ2-6; D is ambiguous. Germline CDR1 and CDR2: GTSNPN and SVGIG (reference sequence). Trimming removed 1 base from V and 6 bases from J, with 13 bases in between. The CDR3 runs to 15 residues. In nucleotides, the CDR3 is TGTGCCTGGAGTGCCCCCTTCAGAAAGGCCAACGTCCTGACTTTC. Its translation: CAWSAPFRKANVLTF.

The rearrangement joins TRBV4-1 to TRBJ2-7, with D tentatively TRBD2 (5 bases). V was cut by 3 bases and J by 7 bases, with 10 bases left in between. This CDR3 spans 12 amino acids. Germline CDR1 reads MGHRA; CDR2 reads YSYEKL. The CDR3 DNA sequence: TGCGCCAGCAGCCATCGACGGGGAGAGCAGTACTTC. Protein product: CASSHRRGEQYF.